This T cell receptor (beta chain) derives from a study of blood T cell repertoires in COVID-19. Profiled with immunoSEQ multiplex PCR; TCRdb holds only in-frame clones, not every one. The sample has approximately 89,000 clones; roughly 92% are singletons. Germline V lookup: CDR1 SGHNT, CDR2 YYREEE (reference sequence). The CDR3 sequence is 16 residues long. Trimming removed 1 base at V and 0 bases at J, with 10 bases between. The sequence derives from a woman aged 55-75 years with active COVID-19. The sequenced material came from peripheral blood. V is TRBV5-4 and J is TRBJ1-4; TRBD1 might be the D (6 bases). CDR3 sequence reads: CASSLRQAATNEKLFF. The DNA for the CDR3 is TGTGCCAGCAGCTTGCGACAGGCGGCAACTAATGAAAAACTGTTTTTT. Together with reference TRBV5-4 and TRBJ1-4, the CDR3 gives the full variable domain: ETGVTQSPTHLIKTRGQQVTLRCSSQSGHNTVSWYQQALGQGPQFIFQYYREEENGRGNFPPRFSGLQFPNYSSELNVNALELDDSALYLCASSLRQAATNEKLFFGSGTQLSVL.